A selection of T cell receptor beta chains follows, all from one sample in a study of glioma-infiltrating T cells after dendritic cell vaccination. Sequencing was performed with immunoSEQ multiplex PCR; in TCRdb, only in-frame clones are kept and a portion is missing. The table lists fewer than 85,000 clones, roughly 87% of them singletons. Sequenced here: blood, sampled before dendritic cell vaccination. The receptors derive from a human donor with glioblastoma. Each CDR3 is given with its conserved first and last residue. Fields, in order: J gene, clone size, V gene, D gene, CDR3 DNA, CDR3 protein. The D gene is left open where the match is weak. Only part of the rows carry a size: once, few, many, or a class if the clone is expanded.

j_call: TRBJ2-3
clone_size: NA
v_call: TRBV4-2
d_call: NA
cdr3_nt: TGTGCCAGCAGCCAAGAGGGGGGAGATACGCAGTATTTT
cdr3_aa: CASSQEGGDTQYF

j_call: TRBJ1-4
clone_size: NA
v_call: TRBV6-5
d_call: NA
cdr3_nt: TGTGCCAGCAGTTCCACAGGGTCGGGTGAAAAACTGTTTTTT
cdr3_aa: CASSSTGSGEKLFF

j_call: TRBJ1-2
clone_size: NA
v_call: TRBV10-3
d_call: NA
cdr3_nt: TGTGCCAGCTTCCCGGGACAAGGCTATGGCTACACCTTC
cdr3_aa: CASFPGQGYGYTF

j_call: TRBJ1-4
clone_size: few
v_call: TRBV7-2
d_call: TRBD1
cdr3_nt: TGTGCCAGCAGCCGACAGGGGGCTGGGGAAAAACTGTTTTTT
cdr3_aa: CASSRQGAGEKLFF

j_call: TRBJ2-1
clone_size: NA
v_call: TRBV30
d_call: NA
cdr3_nt: TGTGCCTGGATTATGTACGGGGGATTCGGGGGCAATGAGCAGTTCTTC
cdr3_aa: CAWIMYGGFGGNEQFF

j_call: TRBJ1-1
clone_size: NA
v_call: TRBV6-6
d_call: NA
cdr3_nt: TGTGCCAGCAGGGACACAGGGCTAAGGTACACTGAAGCTTTCTTT
cdr3_aa: CASRDTGLRYTEAFF

j_call: TRBJ2-3
clone_size: NA
v_call: TRBV7-9
d_call: TRBD2
cdr3_nt: TGTGCCAGCGCCCGCGGGGGGGCCTTCGGTACGCAGTATTTT
cdr3_aa: CASARGGAFGTQYF

j_call: TRBJ1-2
clone_size: few
v_call: TRBV6-5
d_call: NA
cdr3_nt: TGTGCCAGCAGTTTCACAGGGTCCGATCACTATGGCTACACCTTC
cdr3_aa: CASSFTGSDHYGYTF

j_call: TRBJ2-7
clone_size: once
v_call: TRBV6-5
d_call: NA
cdr3_nt: TGTGCCAGCAGTTACTCGACTGGCGAGCAGTACTTC
cdr3_aa: CASSYSTGEQYF

j_call: TRBJ1-1
clone_size: NA
v_call: TRBV27
d_call: NA
cdr3_nt: TGTGCCAGCAGTTTATTCGGTTATGAAGCTTTCTTT
cdr3_aa: CASSLFGYEAFF

j_call: TRBJ2-1
clone_size: few
v_call: TRBV7-8
d_call: NA
cdr3_nt: TGTGCCAGCAGCTTAGAAGTAGCGCCAAGCTCCTACAATGAGCAGTTCTTC
cdr3_aa: CASSLEVAPSSYNEQFF

j_call: TRBJ1-1
clone_size: NA
v_call: TRBV19
d_call: TRBD1
cdr3_nt: TGTGCCAGTAGCCTCCGGGGTATAGTAGGGGGTGGGTTAAGGGGGCCGAACACTGAAGCTTTCTTT
cdr3_aa: CASSLRGIVGGGLRGPNTEAFF

j_call: TRBJ2-3
clone_size: once
v_call: TRBV4-1
d_call: TRBD2
cdr3_nt: TGCGCCAGCAGCCAAGGACTAGCGAGCCCAGATACGCAGTATTTT
cdr3_aa: CASSQGLASPDTQYF

j_call: TRBJ2-2
clone_size: NA
v_call: TRBV2
d_call: NA
cdr3_nt: TGTGCCAGCAGAGAGGAGGTCACCGGGGAGCTGTTTTTT
cdr3_aa: CASREEVTGELFF

j_call: TRBJ2-1
clone_size: NA
v_call: TRBV9
d_call: TRBD2
cdr3_nt: TGTGCCAGCAGCGTAGAGCTAGCGGGGGCGTATGGGAATGAGCAGTTCTTC
cdr3_aa: CASSVELAGAYGNEQFF

j_call: TRBJ2-7
clone_size: NA
v_call: TRBV18
d_call: TRBD1
cdr3_nt: TGTGCCAGCTCACGGACAGGAGAGGAACACGAGCAGTACTTC
cdr3_aa: CASSRTGEEHEQYF

j_call: TRBJ1-2
clone_size: NA
v_call: TRBV20-1
d_call: NA
cdr3_nt: TGCAGTGCTACTCAGGACTATGGCTACACCTTC
cdr3_aa: CSATQDYGYTF

j_call: TRBJ1-2
clone_size: NA
v_call: TRBV19
d_call: TRBD1
cdr3_nt: TGTGCCAGTAGTACTTCAGGGGGCAGCTATGGCTACACCTTC
cdr3_aa: CASSTSGGSYGYTF

j_call: TRBJ1-5
clone_size: NA
v_call: TRBV7-3
d_call: NA
cdr3_nt: TGTGCCAGCAGCCCGGACAGAAATCAGCCCCAGCATTTT
cdr3_aa: CASSPDRNQPQHF

j_call: TRBJ1-1
clone_size: NA
v_call: TRBV4-1
d_call: TRBD1
cdr3_nt: TGCGCCAGCAGCCAAGTTGGGACAGTGAACACTGAAGCTTTCTTT
cdr3_aa: CASSQVGTVNTEAFF

j_call: TRBJ2-7
clone_size: NA
v_call: TRBV4-1
d_call: TRBD1
cdr3_nt: TGCGCCAGCAGCCATACAGGGGACCCCTACGAGCAGTACTTC
cdr3_aa: CASSHTGDPYEQYF

j_call: TRBJ1-1
clone_size: NA
v_call: TRBV7-2
d_call: TRBD1
cdr3_nt: TGTGCCAGCAGCTCTACAGGGGTGGGAGAAGCTTTCTTT
cdr3_aa: CASSSTGVGEAFF

j_call: TRBJ2-6
clone_size: NA
v_call: TRBV2
d_call: TRBD1
cdr3_nt: TGTGCCAGCAAGGAGGACAGGGCGGCAGGGGCCAACGTCCTGACTTTC
cdr3_aa: CASKEDRAAGANVLTF

j_call: TRBJ1-2
clone_size: NA
v_call: TRBV7-9
d_call: TRBD1
cdr3_nt: TGTGCCAGCAGCCCTCTAGACAGGGCTGCCAACTATGGCTACACCTTC
cdr3_aa: CASSPLDRAANYGYTF

j_call: TRBJ1-2
clone_size: NA
v_call: TRBV6-1
d_call: NA
cdr3_nt: TGTGCCAGCAATACAAGGGGGGGTGGCTATGGCTACACCTTC
cdr3_aa: CASNTRGGGYGYTF

j_call: TRBJ2-1
clone_size: NA
v_call: TRBV5-1
d_call: TRBD2
cdr3_nt: TGCGCCAGCAGCTTTTCTAGCGGGAACGATAATGAGCAGTTCTTC
cdr3_aa: CASSFSSGNDNEQFF

j_call: TRBJ1-3
clone_size: once
v_call: TRBV30
d_call: TRBD1
cdr3_nt: TGTGCCTGGCTAGGCCCCGGCAGGGGGTCTGGAAACACCATATATTTT
cdr3_aa: CAWLGPGRGSGNTIYF

j_call: TRBJ1-3
clone_size: NA
v_call: TRBV7-2
d_call: TRBD1
cdr3_nt: TGTGCCAGCAGTCGGGGACAGGTCCCCGGAAACACCATATATTTT
cdr3_aa: CASSRGQVPGNTIYF

j_call: TRBJ2-3
clone_size: many
v_call: TRBV5-8
d_call: TRBD1
cdr3_nt: TGTGCCAGCAGCGCCGGGACAGGGCCTACGCAGTATTTT
cdr3_aa: CASSAGTGPTQYF

j_call: TRBJ2-3
clone_size: NA
v_call: TRBV9
d_call: TRBD2
cdr3_nt: TGTGCCAGCAGCGTCGGCGGGGGAAGCACAGATACGCAGTATTTT
cdr3_aa: CASSVGGGSTDTQYF

j_call: TRBJ2-1
clone_size: few
v_call: TRBV2
d_call: NA
cdr3_nt: TGTGCCAGCAGTGGCAGGGTTTTTGATGAGCAGTTCTTC
cdr3_aa: CASSGRVFDEQFF

j_call: TRBJ2-3
clone_size: NA
v_call: TRBV1
d_call: NA
cdr3_nt: TGCACCAGCAGCCAAGATCGAGCTAGCGGGGGGTTTGGGGATTTT
cdr3_aa: CTSSQDRASGGFGDF

j_call: TRBJ2-3
clone_size: NA
v_call: TRBV6-1
d_call: NA
cdr3_nt: TGTGCCAGCAGTGAGAGGGTCCCAGATACGCAGTATTTT
cdr3_aa: CASSERVPDTQYF

j_call: TRBJ2-7
clone_size: once
v_call: TRBV6-5
d_call: NA
cdr3_nt: TGTGCCAGCAGTTACTCGGCAGGGAAAAGCTCCTACGAGCAGTACTTC
cdr3_aa: CASSYSAGKSSYEQYF

j_call: TRBJ1-6
clone_size: NA
v_call: TRBV19
d_call: NA
cdr3_nt: TGTGCCAGTAGTGCAGGGGTTAATTCACCCCTCCACTTT
cdr3_aa: CASSAGVNSPLHF

j_call: TRBJ2-5
clone_size: NA
v_call: TRBV6-6
d_call: TRBD1
cdr3_nt: TGTGCCAGCAGCGACCGACAGGGCGGGGAGACCCAGTACTTC
cdr3_aa: CASSDRQGGETQYF

j_call: TRBJ2-7
clone_size: NA
v_call: TRBV5-6
d_call: TRBD1
cdr3_nt: TGTGCCAGCAGCCCCTCGGGACAGGGTCCCTACGAGCAGTACTTC
cdr3_aa: CASSPSGQGPYEQYF

j_call: TRBJ2-3
clone_size: once
v_call: TRBV4-1
d_call: TRBD2
cdr3_nt: TGCGCCAGCAGCCAAGATAGCAGGACTAGCGGGGGGACACTACCCAAGGATACGCAGTATTTT
cdr3_aa: CASSQDSRTSGGTLPKDTQYF

j_call: TRBJ1-2
clone_size: NA
v_call: TRBV6-5
d_call: NA
cdr3_nt: TGTGCCAGCAGTACGCTCGGTCAGAGGTCGGGCTACACCTTC
cdr3_aa: CASSTLGQRSGYTF

j_call: TRBJ2-7
clone_size: NA
v_call: TRBV5-4
d_call: TRBD1
cdr3_nt: TGTGCCAGCAGCTTGGCCGGGACAGGGGCCTACGAGCAGTACTTC
cdr3_aa: CASSLAGTGAYEQYF

j_call: TRBJ1-2
clone_size: few
v_call: TRBV10-3
d_call: NA
cdr3_nt: TGTGCCATCAGTGAGTCGACAGTTAACTATGGCTACACCTTC
cdr3_aa: CAISESTVNYGYTF

j_call: TRBJ2-3
clone_size: few
v_call: TRBV18
d_call: TRBD1
cdr3_nt: TGTGCCAGCTCACCGGGACAGGGAAAGACAGATACGCAGTATTTT
cdr3_aa: CASSPGQGKTDTQYF

j_call: TRBJ1-4
clone_size: few
v_call: TRBV5-1
d_call: TRBD1
cdr3_nt: TGCGCCAGCAGCATCGGACAGGGGATTATTGAAAAACTGTTTTTT
cdr3_aa: CASSIGQGIIEKLFF

j_call: TRBJ2-5
clone_size: NA
v_call: TRBV28
d_call: TRBD1
cdr3_nt: TGTGCCAGCAGTAACCGGGACAGTGAAGAGACCCAGTACTTC
cdr3_aa: CASSNRDSEETQYF

j_call: TRBJ2-6
clone_size: few
v_call: TRBV15
d_call: NA
cdr3_nt: TGTGCCACCAGCAGAGCCAACTCTGGGGCCAACGTCCTGACTTTC
cdr3_aa: CATSRANSGANVLTF

j_call: TRBJ1-3
clone_size: NA
v_call: TRBV9
d_call: TRBD1
cdr3_nt: TGTGCCAGCAGCGGGCCGGGACAGCCTGGAAACACCATATATTTT
cdr3_aa: CASSGPGQPGNTIYF

j_call: TRBJ2-2
clone_size: NA
v_call: TRBV10-3
d_call: TRBD2
cdr3_nt: TGTGCCATCAGTGACCCCCCAGGAAGCGGGGGGCCGGGGAACACCGGGGAGCTGTTTTTT
cdr3_aa: CAISDPPGSGGPGNTGELFF

j_call: TRBJ2-7
clone_size: NA
v_call: TRBV19
d_call: TRBD1
cdr3_nt: TGTGCCAGTAGTACAACCTCAGGGGGCAACGAGCAGTACTTC
cdr3_aa: CASSTTSGGNEQYF

j_call: TRBJ1-2
clone_size: once
v_call: TRBV7-6
d_call: TRBD1
cdr3_nt: TGTGCCAGCAGCTCCGGACAGGGGGCCTATGGCTACACCTTC
cdr3_aa: CASSSGQGAYGYTF

j_call: TRBJ2-2
clone_size: NA
v_call: TRBV15
d_call: TRBD1
cdr3_nt: TGTGCCACCAGCAGAGGTGTCAGGGGGTTCGCCGGGGAGCTGTTTTTT
cdr3_aa: CATSRGVRGFAGELFF

j_call: TRBJ1-1
clone_size: NA
v_call: TRBV7-9
d_call: TRBD1
cdr3_nt: TGTGCCAGCGGACGGACAGGGTTGGGTGAAGCTTTCTTT
cdr3_aa: CASGRTGLGEAFF